This T cell receptor (beta chain) originates from a study of early T cells in non-severe SARS-CoV-2 infection. Study background: Sequenced bulk RNA came from whole blood that was unsorted, and chains were unpaired. Regarding the study as a whole: The study's VDJdb matching favored anti-spike CD8 responses and missed private and CD4 specificities.

With regard to this clonotype: The antigen is undetermined.

Individual cDNA molecules were tagged with unique molecular identifiers. TCRdb re-called the 5' RACE reads with MiXCR, one entry per CDR3 protein. The table includes 40,000 to 55,000 distinct CDR3 sequences, roughly 7% detected once. The CDR3 extends over 17 amino acids. Germline assignment: CDR1 GTSNPN and CDR2 SVGIG (reference sequence). V dropped 0 bases and J dropped 7; count of bases not matched to a gene: 15. What was sequenced was whole blood. The chain combines TRBV30 with TRBJ2-7; 10 nucleotides align to TRBD1. The origin of this receptor is an adult who was a healthcare worker with PCR-confirmed SARS-CoV-2 infection or an uninfected control (not recorded which). The CDR3 nucleotides read TGTGCCTGGAGTGTAAGTCTCGGGACAGGGGTCACGGTTGAGCAGTACTTC. It specifies CAWSVSLGTGVTVEQYF.